This is a list of T cell receptor beta chains from one sample in a study of cytomegalovirus exposure and HLA in healthy donors. Some clones are missing from TCRdb's copy, which holds only in-frame ones; the method was immunoSEQ multiplex PCR. The profile shows roughly 52,000 clones, 75% to 95% of them singletons. The sequenced sample was PBMCs. The receptors derive from a man between 18 and 29 years old in good health and CMV-seronegative. CDR3s include the opening cysteine and the closing phenylalanine or tryptophan. The D gene is left open where the match is weak. A row's size may be missing; if present it is once, few, many or a size class.

TRBV27,.,TRBJ1-2,.,CASSLFPGFRGYTF,TGTGCCAGCAGCCTCTTCCCGGGGTTCAGGGGCTACACCTTC
TRBV2,.,TRBJ2-5,.,CASSAGGRWETQYF,TGTGCCAGCAGTGCGGGGGGCAGGTGGGAGACCCAGTACTTC
TRBV7-9,.,TRBJ1-1,TRBD1,CASSLGVRTGRDTEAFF,TGTGCCAGCAGCTTAGGGGTCCGGACAGGGAGGGACACTGAAGCTTTCTTT
TRBV2,.,TRBJ2-1,TRBD2,CASGAGGQFNEQFF,TGTGCCAGCGGAGCGGGAGGGCAGTTCAATGAGCAGTTCTTC
TRBV5-1,.,TRBJ1-1,.,CASSLDWTANEAFF,TGCGCCAGCAGCTTGGATTGGACAGCAAATGAAGCTTTCTTT
TRBV19,.,TRBJ1-1,.,CASRIDRGGTEAFF,TGTGCCAGTAGGATCGACCGGGGGGGCACTGAAGCTTTCTTT
TRBV29-1,.,TRBJ1-2,.,CSVQGSGAYGYTF,TGCAGCGTTCAGGGGTCCGGGGCCTATGGCTACACCTTC
TRBV27,.,TRBJ2-3,.,CASSPRGATGTDTQYF,TGTGCCAGCAGTCCCAGGGGGGCGACTGGTACAGATACGCAGTATTTT
TRBV9,.,TRBJ2-2,TRBD1,CASSVGGQTNTGELFF,TGTGCCAGCAGCGTAGGGGGACAGACAAACACCGGGGAGCTGTTTTTT
TRBV7-2,few,TRBJ2-5,TRBD2,CASSTRGARLAGKETQYF,TGTGCCAGCAGCACGAGGGGGGCGCGGCTAGCGGGAAAAGAGACCCAGTACTTC
TRBV5-1,.,TRBJ2-5,TRBD2,CASRLAEQETQYF,TGCGCCAGTCGACTAGCCGAGCAAGAGACCCAGTACTTC
TRBV27,.,TRBJ2-7,TRBD2,CASSFLGSGSGEQYF,TGTGCCAGCAGTTTTCTGGGGAGCGGGAGCGGCGAGCAGTACTTC
TRBV11-3,.,TRBJ2-1,.,CASSSGGQGNEQFF,TGTGCCAGCAGCTCCGGGGGGCAGGGAAATGAGCAGTTCTTC
TRBV6-5,.,TRBJ2-1,.,CASSYPTSFEQFF,TGTGCCAGCAGTTATCCAACTAGTTTTGAGCAGTTCTTC
TRBV2,.,TRBJ2-7,.,CASSEGPHSSYEQYF,TGTGCCAGCAGTGAGGGGCCCCATAGCTCCTACGAGCAGTACTTC
TRBV19,.,TRBJ2-7,TRBD2,CANGAGGEQYF,TGTGCAAACGGGGCGGGGGGCGAGCAGTACTTC
TRBV28,.,TRBJ2-1,TRBD2,CASSLGGGPYNEQFF,TGTGCCAGCAGTTTGGGGGGAGGGCCCTACAATGAGCAGTTCTTC
TRBV18,once,TRBJ2-1,TRBD2,CASSLQGGRARNEQFF,TGTGCCAGCTCCCTTCAGGGCGGGAGGGCGAGGAATGAGCAGTTCTTC
TRBV5-1,.,TRBJ2-3,.,CASSLEWGRSTDTQYF,TGCGCCAGCAGCTTGGAGTGGGGGCGTAGCACAGATACGCAGTATTTT
TRBV6-5,.,TRBJ2-7,TRBD2,CASGTSGSYEQYF,TGTGCCAGCGGGACTAGCGGTTCCTACGAGCAGTACTTC
TRBV18,.,TRBJ1-2,TRBD1,CASSPYAGGDYGYTF,TGTGCCAGCTCACCATATGCAGGGGGCGACTATGGCTACACCTTC
TRBV29-1,.,TRBJ2-7,.,CSGVAADSYEQYF,TGCAGCGGAGTAGCGGCGGACTCCTACGAGCAGTACTTC
TRBV4-2,.,TRBJ2-7,TRBD2,CASSQEGGSSYEQYF,TGTGCCAGCAGCCAAGAAGGCGGGAGCTCCTACGAGCAGTACTTC
TRBV2,.,TRBJ1-5,.,CASRTSSGANQPQHF,TGTGCCAGCAGGACGAGTTCAGGGGCTAATCAGCCCCAGCATTTT
TRBV13,.,TRBJ2-5,TRBD2,CASRAQREVPETQYF,TGTGCCAGCAGGGCCCAGCGGGAGGTGCCAGAGACCCAGTACTTC
TRBV19,.,TRBJ1-2,TRBD1,CAVLPDRDDGYTF,TGTGCCGTATTACCGGACAGGGATGATGGCTACACCTTC
TRBV10-3,.,TRBJ2-1,TRBD2,CAIRGSGRNNEQFF,TGTGCCATCCGCGGTAGCGGGAGGAACAATGAGCAGTTCTTC
TRBV28,.,TRBJ2-5,.,CASSPRRWRGQEETQYF,TGTGCCAGCAGCCCGCGGAGGTGGAGGGGGCAGGAAGAGACCCAGTACTTC
TRBV14,.,TRBJ1-2,.,CASSQAQRGYGYTF,TGTGCCAGCAGCCAAGCGCAGCGTGGCTATGGCTACACCTTC
TRBV11-2,.,TRBJ2-5,TRBD1,CASRSGQTPAWDQYF,TGTGCCAGCAGATCGGGACAGACCCCAGCTTGGGACCAGTACTTC
TRBV5-4,.,TRBJ2-7,TRBD2,CASSLLAGDYEQYF,TGTGCCAGCAGCTTACTAGCGGGAGACTACGAGCAGTACTTC
TRBV28,.,TRBJ2-7,TRBD1,CASSLPGQGAGEQYF,TGTGCCAGCAGTTTGCCGGGACAGGGGGCCGGGGAGCAGTACTTC
TRBV6-5,.,TRBJ2-1,.,CASNSGGINEQFF,TGTGCCAGTAATAGCGGAGGCATCAATGAGCAGTTCTTC
TRBV6-1,.,TRBJ2-5,.,CASLETQYF,TGTGCCAGCCTAGAGACCCAGTACTTC
TRBV5-6,once,TRBJ2-5,TRBD2,CASSSSGRAQETQYF,TGTGCCAGCAGCTCTAGCGGGAGGGCCCAAGAGACCCAGTACTTC
TRBV14,.,TRBJ2-5,TRBD2,CASSQASWYASGETQYF,TGTGCCAGCAGCCAAGCAAGCTGGTATGCTAGCGGAGAGACCCAGTACTTC
TRBV15,.,TRBJ2-5,TRBD1,CATSSRDRGTQYF,TGTGCCACCAGCTCACGGGACAGGGGGACCCAGTACTTC
TRBV2,.,TRBJ2-7,TRBD1,CASSQQGAAYEQYF,TGTGCCAGCAGCCAACAGGGGGCGGCCTACGAGCAGTACTTC
TRBV4-1,.,TRBJ1-1,.,CASIGGSEAFF,TGCGCCAGCATCGGTGGTAGTGAAGCTTTCTTT
TRBV5-1,.,TRBJ2-5,.,CASSLVPSRSGANPFQETQYF,TGCGCCAGCAGCTTGGTTCCATCTCGGTCAGGGGCCAACCCCTTCCAAGAGACCCAGTACTTC
TRBV27,.,TRBJ2-1,TRBD2,CASGTSVSYNEQFF,TGTGCCAGCGGCACTAGCGTCTCCTACAATGAGCAGTTCTTC
TRBV9,.,TRBJ2-5,.,CASSTSGETQYF,TGTGCCAGCAGCACTAGTGGAGAGACCCAGTACTTC